This entry features one T cell receptor (beta chain) sequence. The target antigen is unknown. This sample stems from a study of T cell responses to AZD1222 COVID-19 vaccine. The CDR3 contains 13 residues. CDR1 SGHTA and CDR2 FQGNSA come from the germline V gene. The V end lost 5 bases, the J end lost 8 bases, and 13 bases lay between the germline ends. Generated by immunoSEQ multiplex PCR, the TCRdb table keeps only in-frame clones and is missing some. The sample holds about 120,000 clones, approximately 83% seen once. Study findings and constraints: Spike regions recognized by vaccine-associated CD4 TCRs spanned the protein, led by 160-218 and 743-854. No repertoire was sampled before or during the peak T cell response, only after it. Targets within unmutated variant regions were reportedly found for nearly half of spike-specific TCRs. Baseline antibody screening turned up just six seropositive AZD1222 recipients.

V is TRBV7-2 and J is TRBJ2-1; D possibly corresponds to TRBD2 (7 bases). This TCR was recovered from an adult in good health. The sequences come from peripheral blood, collected on day 0 of MenACWY control vaccination. Here the CDR3 DNA reads TGTGCCAGCAGCCTCCGAGGGGGGGATGAGCAGTTCTTC. The encoded protein is CASSLRGGDEQFF.